The present entry profiles one TCR beta chain with its context. Its specificity is not known. The data were obtained in a study of blood T cells in healthy people across ages. Next came a second PCR, run for about 7 to 11 cycles, which used a sample-barcoded 5' primer along with a J-beta primer mix. TCRdb itself ran the 5' RACE reads through MiXCR, one entry per CDR3 protein. Among about 600,000 distinct CDR3 sequences listed, under 55% were seen once. Points from the study as a whole: Whereas aged donors had fewer naive CD4+ cells, long-lived donors had more of them and higher diversity.

V shed 5 bases and J 5 bases; nucleotides not matched to a gene: 6. CDR1 is ENHRY, CDR2 SYGVKD, per germline. This CDR3 contains 14 residues. This receptor was obtained from an elderly man in good health. The chain is built from TRBV10-3 and TRBJ2-3; TRBD2 matches 8 bases. The sample consisted of blood. CDR3 nucleotide sequence: TGTGCCATCAGTCCCAACCTAGCGGGAGATACGCAGTATTTT. Its protein product is CAISPNLAGDTQYF.